The rows below give T cell receptor beta chains drawn from one sample of a study of somatic mutations in cytotoxic T cells in rheumatoid arthritis. Assay: immunoSEQ multiplex PCR; the TCRdb copy retains only in-frame clones and omits some. The table includes approximately 18,000 clones, around 80% detected once. The sample taken for sequencing was CD8+ T cells sorted from blood. Source of these receptors: an adult with rheumatoid arthritis. CDR3s include the opening cysteine and the closing phenylalanine or tryptophan. The D gene is left open where the match is weak. The size of a clone is reported for some rows only, either as once, few or many, or as a class for expanded clones.

size: few; length: 15; J: TRBJ1-3; D: NA; V: TRBV11-2; DNA: TGTGCCAGCAGCCCATATACATCTGGGGGAAACACCATATATTTT; CDR3: CASSPYTSGGNTIYF
size: few; length: 15; J: TRBJ2-7; D: NA; V: TRBV18; DNA: TGTGCCAGCTCACCATGGGCTGGGCAAGGCTACGAGCAGTACTTC; CDR3: CASSPWAGQGYEQYF
size: NA; length: 14; J: TRBJ2-5; D: TRBD2; V: TRBV18; DNA: TGTGCCAGTCTACAGCCAGGGAGGGAAGAGACCCAGTACTTC; CDR3: CASLQPGREETQYF
size: NA; length: 13; J: TRBJ1-1; D: NA; V: TRBV4-1; DNA: TGCGCCAGCAGCCTCGGTCGGGGTAATGAAGCTTTCTTT; CDR3: CASSLGRGNEAFF
size: NA; length: 15; J: TRBJ2-7; D: NA; V: TRBV5-4; DNA: TGTGCCAGCAGCTTGGAATACGGGGAGACCTACGAGCAGTACTTC; CDR3: CASSLEYGETYEQYF
size: NA; length: 15; J: TRBJ2-1; D: NA; V: TRBV9; DNA: TGTGCCAGCAGCCCCCGACTGAACTCCTACAATGAGCAGTTCTTC; CDR3: CASSPRLNSYNEQFF
size: NA; length: 12; J: TRBJ2-2; D: NA; V: TRBV6-5; DNA: TGTGCCAGCACCGGCCCGGCCGGGGAGCTGTTTTTT; CDR3: CASTGPAGELFF
size: once; length: 12; J: TRBJ2-3; D: TRBD2; V: TRBV25-1; DNA: TGTGCCAGCAAAGCGGGGCTAGATACGCAGTATTTT; CDR3: CASKAGLDTQYF
size: NA; length: 15; J: TRBJ2-3; D: TRBD1; V: TRBV5-1; DNA: TGCGCCAGCAGCTTGATGACAGGGGGCACAGATACGCAGTATTTT; CDR3: CASSLMTGGTDTQYF
size: NA; length: 15; J: TRBJ1-1; D: TRBD1; V: TRBV7-2; DNA: TGTGCCAGCAGCTTAGGGGGACAGCTGAACACTGAAGCTTTCTTT; CDR3: CASSLGGQLNTEAFF
size: NA; length: 11; J: TRBJ1-1; D: NA; V: TRBV4-1; DNA: TGCGCCAGCAGCTCCGGGGCCGAAGCTTTCTTT; CDR3: CASSSGAEAFF
size: NA; length: 17; J: TRBJ2-1; D: NA; V: TRBV7-9; DNA: TGTGCCAGCAGTTACCGGGCGGGGTTGAGCTCCTACAATGAGCAGTTCTTC; CDR3: CASSYRAGLSSYNEQFF
size: once; length: 15; J: TRBJ2-1; D: NA; V: TRBV7-2; DNA: TGTGCCAGCAGCCAACAGTCCTTTTCCTACAATGAGCAGTTCTTC; CDR3: CASSQQSFSYNEQFF
size: NA; length: 18; J: TRBJ2-2; D: TRBD1; V: TRBV4-1; DNA: TGCGCCAGCAGCCAAGAGAGAGGGCAGGGGGCGAACCCCGGGGAGCTGTTTTTT; CDR3: CASSQERGQGANPGELFF
size: NA; length: 14; J: TRBJ2-7; D: TRBD2; V: TRBV10-3; DNA: TGTGCCATCAGTATGGGCGGGGGGGCGTACGAGCAGTACTTC; CDR3: CAISMGGGAYEQYF
size: once; length: 16; J: TRBJ1-3; D: NA; V: TRBV19; DNA: TGTGCCAGTAGTACCGGACAGCTCTACTCTGGAAACACCATATATTTT; CDR3: CASSTGQLYSGNTIYF
size: NA; length: 16; J: TRBJ2-3; D: NA; V: TRBV14; DNA: TGTGCCAGCAGCCAAGATCCCGTCCTGAGCACAGATACGCAGTATTTT; CDR3: CASSQDPVLSTDTQYF
size: once; length: 17; J: TRBJ2-3; D: NA; V: TRBV10-3; DNA: TGTGCCATCAGTGATGAACTACGGGACTCAGGCACAGATACGCAGTATTTT; CDR3: CAISDELRDSGTDTQYF
size: NA; length: 14; J: TRBJ1-2; D: TRBD1; V: TRBV13; DNA: TGTGCCAGCAGCCTTGGGACAGGCGTCTATGGCTACACCTTC; CDR3: CASSLGTGVYGYTF
size: NA; length: 14; J: TRBJ2-7; D: TRBD1; V: TRBV14; DNA: TGTGCCAGCAGCGGACGGGACAGTGCCTCTGAGCAGTACTTC; CDR3: CASSGRDSASEQYF
size: NA; length: 15; J: TRBJ2-7; D: NA; V: TRBV4-1; DNA: TGCGCCAGCAGCCACCTGCGGACTACCTCCTACGAGCAGTACTTC; CDR3: CASSHLRTTSYEQYF
size: NA; length: 13; J: TRBJ1-2; D: NA; V: TRBV27; DNA: TGTGCCAGCAGTGCCGGGACACTCTATGGCTACACCTTC; CDR3: CASSAGTLYGYTF
size: once; length: 16; J: TRBJ2-3; D: NA; V: TRBV7-2; DNA: TGTGCCAGCAGCCCAACAGGGCTAGCCTCTGGAGATACGCAGTATTTT; CDR3: CASSPTGLASGDTQYF
size: NA; length: 17; J: TRBJ2-1; D: NA; V: TRBV7-8; DNA: TGTGCCAGCAGCTTAGGCCCCGTACCGGCGGGCGGGAATGAGCAGTTCTTC; CDR3: CASSLGPVPAGGNEQFF
size: NA; length: 15; J: TRBJ1-5; D: NA; V: TRBV27; DNA: TGTGCCAGCAGTTTATCGTATAGGTTCAATCAGCCCCAGCATTTT; CDR3: CASSLSYRFNQPQHF
size: NA; length: 14; J: TRBJ2-7; D: TRBD1; V: TRBV6-5; DNA: TGTGCCAGCAGTTACAGCAGGGGGCGGGACGAGCAGTACTTC; CDR3: CASSYSRGRDEQYF
size: NA; length: 14; J: TRBJ2-7; D: NA; V: TRBV2; DNA: TGTGCCAGCAGTGAAGTTTCAGGGCCCTACGAGCAGTACTTC; CDR3: CASSEVSGPYEQYF
size: medium-sized; length: 15; J: TRBJ2-7; D: TRBD1; V: TRBV5-6; DNA: TGTGCCAGCAGCCCCCGGGACAGGGTGTGGTACGAGCAGTACTTC; CDR3: CASSPRDRVWYEQYF
size: NA; length: 16; J: TRBJ1-2; D: NA; V: TRBV5-8; DNA: TGTGCCAGCAGCCGATATGACGTAGGGGGGAGCTATGGCTACACCTTC; CDR3: CASSRYDVGGSYGYTF